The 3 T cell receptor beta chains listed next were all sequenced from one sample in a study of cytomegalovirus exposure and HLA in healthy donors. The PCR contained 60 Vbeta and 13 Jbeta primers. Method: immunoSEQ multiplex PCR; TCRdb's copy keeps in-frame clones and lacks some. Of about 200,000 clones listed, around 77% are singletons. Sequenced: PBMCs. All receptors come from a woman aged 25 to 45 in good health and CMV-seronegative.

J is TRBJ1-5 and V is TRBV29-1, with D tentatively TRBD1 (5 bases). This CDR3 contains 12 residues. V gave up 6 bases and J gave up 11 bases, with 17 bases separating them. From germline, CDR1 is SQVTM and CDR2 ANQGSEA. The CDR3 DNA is TGCAGCGTCGGTGACAGCCCAGAGGCCCAGCATTTT. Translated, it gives CSVGDSPEAQHF.

In DNA, the CDR3 is TGTGCCAGCTCACCAGCAGGCACAGATACGCAGTATTTT. It translates to CASSPAGTDTQYF. The chain recombines TRBV18 with TRBJ2-3; no firm D call. This CDR3 comprises 13 residues. Trimming stripped 2 bases from V and 1 base from J, with 4 bases between. The germline gives CDR1 KGHSH, CDR2 LQKENI.

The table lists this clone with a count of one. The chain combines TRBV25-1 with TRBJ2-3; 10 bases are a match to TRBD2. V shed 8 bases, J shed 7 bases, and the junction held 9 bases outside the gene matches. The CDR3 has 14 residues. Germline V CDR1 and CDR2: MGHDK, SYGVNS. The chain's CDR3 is CASASGRIRNTQYF. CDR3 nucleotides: TGTGCCAGCGCTAGCGGGAGAATTAGAAATACGCAGTATTTT.